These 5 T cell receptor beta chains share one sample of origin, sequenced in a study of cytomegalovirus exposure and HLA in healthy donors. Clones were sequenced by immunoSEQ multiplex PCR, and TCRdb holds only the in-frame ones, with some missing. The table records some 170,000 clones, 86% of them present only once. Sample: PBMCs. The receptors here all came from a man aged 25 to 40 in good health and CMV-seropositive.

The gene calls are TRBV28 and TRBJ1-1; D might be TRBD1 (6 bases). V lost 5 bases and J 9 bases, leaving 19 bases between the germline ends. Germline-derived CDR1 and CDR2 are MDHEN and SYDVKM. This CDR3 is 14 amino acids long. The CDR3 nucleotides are TGTGCCAGCAGTCAACCGACAGGAAAAACCAAAGCTTTCTTT. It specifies CASSQPTGKTKAFF.

The CDR3 DNA sequence: TGTGCCAGCAGCTTAGAATCCGCAGGGCCGAACTATGGCTACACCTTC. Translated, it gives CASSLESAGPNYGYTF. This chain links TRBV7-2 with TRBJ1-2; D is perhaps TRBD1 (5 bases). V was shortened by 1 base and J by 2 bases, with 14 bases between the two germline ends. The germline V gene encodes CDR1 SGHTA and CDR2 FQGNSA. The CDR3 runs to 16 residues.

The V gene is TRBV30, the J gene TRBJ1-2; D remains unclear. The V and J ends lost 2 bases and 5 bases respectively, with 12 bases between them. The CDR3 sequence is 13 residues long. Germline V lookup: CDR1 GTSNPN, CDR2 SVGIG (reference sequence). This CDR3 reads CAWSSLGPYGYTF. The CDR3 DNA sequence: TGTGCCTGGAGTTCATTGGGCCCTTATGGCTACACCTTC.

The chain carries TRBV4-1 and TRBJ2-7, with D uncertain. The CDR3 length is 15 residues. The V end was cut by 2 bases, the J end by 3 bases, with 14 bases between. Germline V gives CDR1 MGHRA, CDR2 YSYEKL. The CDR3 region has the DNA TGCGCCAGCAGCCAAAAGAGTCCAAGCGACTACGAGCAGTACTTC. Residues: CASSQKSPSDYEQYF.

CDR3 DNA sequence: TGTGCCAGCAGCGACAGGTACGAGCAGTACTTC. Amino acid sequence: CASSDRYEQYF. The chain links TRBV2 to TRBJ2-7, with D possibly matching TRBD1 (6 bases). The germline V gene has CDR1 SNHLY and CDR2 FYNNEI. V gave up 6 bases and J gave up 4 bases, with 7 bases separating them. The length of the CDR3 is 11 residues.